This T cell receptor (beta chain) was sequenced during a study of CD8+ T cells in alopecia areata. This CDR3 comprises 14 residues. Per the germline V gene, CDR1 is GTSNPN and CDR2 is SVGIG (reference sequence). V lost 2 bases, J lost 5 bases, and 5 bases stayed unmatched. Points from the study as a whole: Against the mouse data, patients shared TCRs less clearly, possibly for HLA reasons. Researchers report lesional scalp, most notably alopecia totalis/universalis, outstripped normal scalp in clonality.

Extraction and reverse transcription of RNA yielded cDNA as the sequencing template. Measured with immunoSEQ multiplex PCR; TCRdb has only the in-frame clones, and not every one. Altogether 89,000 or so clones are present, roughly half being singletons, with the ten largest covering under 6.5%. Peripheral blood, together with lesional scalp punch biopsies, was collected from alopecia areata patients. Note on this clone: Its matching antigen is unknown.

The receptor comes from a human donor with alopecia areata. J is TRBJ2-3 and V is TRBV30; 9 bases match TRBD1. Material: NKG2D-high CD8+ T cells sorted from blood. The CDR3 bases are TGTGCCTGGAGTAAGGGACAGGGTGTAGATACGCAGTATTTT. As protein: CAWSKGQGVDTQYF.